This TCR beta chain was obtained from a study of liver allograft versus peripheral blood T cells. Study context: The authors compared T cell receptor repertoires in transplanted livers with recipients' peripheral blood repertoires.

General study findings and limits: Reports indicated that T cell receptor repertoires inside liver allografts differed from those in peripheral blood.

TCRdb passed the reads through MiXCR, listing each CDR3 protein once. Of over 15,000 distinct CDR3 sequences detected, 22% appear once; the ten largest clones hold roughly 13%. Per germline, CDR1 SGHTA and CDR2 FQGNSA. CDR3 length: 14 amino acids. With 3 bases removed from V and 4 bases from J, the gap between germline ends came to 12 bases. This clonotype was seen repeatedly, ten times or more. The antigen is unknown. This chain connects TRBV7-2 to TRBJ1-1; D remains unclear. This clonotype was obtained from a human patient who had a liver transplant. Some of the T cells might come from the graft donor. In nucleotides, the CDR3 is TGTGCCAGCAGCTTCGGCCCACAAGGCACTGAAGCTTTCTTT. Protein: CASSFGPQGTEAFF.